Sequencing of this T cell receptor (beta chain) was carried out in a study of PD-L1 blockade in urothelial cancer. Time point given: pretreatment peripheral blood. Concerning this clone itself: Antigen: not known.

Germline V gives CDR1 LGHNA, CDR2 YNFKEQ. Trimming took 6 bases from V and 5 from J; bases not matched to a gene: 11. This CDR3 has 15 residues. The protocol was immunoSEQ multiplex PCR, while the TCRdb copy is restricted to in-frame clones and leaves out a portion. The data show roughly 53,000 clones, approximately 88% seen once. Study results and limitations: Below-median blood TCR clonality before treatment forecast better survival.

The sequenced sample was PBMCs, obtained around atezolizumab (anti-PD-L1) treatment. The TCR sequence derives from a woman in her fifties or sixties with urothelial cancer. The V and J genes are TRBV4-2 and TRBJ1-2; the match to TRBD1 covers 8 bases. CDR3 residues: CASRDTGGDSYGYTF. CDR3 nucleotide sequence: TGTGCCAGCAGGGACACAGGGGGGGATTCGTATGGCTACACCTTC.